The next 10 T cell receptor beta chains were all read from a single sample in a study of blood T cell repertoires in COVID-19. Assay used: immunoSEQ multiplex PCR; TCRdb lists only in-frame clones, some missing. The top ten clones hold approximately 5.7% of a sample with 130,000 to 150,000 clones, 84% of them seen once. Sequenced: PBMCs or T cells enriched from blood (not recorded which). The source is a woman in her fifties or sixties who had been exposed to COVID-19.

The sample holds one count of this clone. The V gene is TRBV6-6, the J gene TRBJ2-6; TRBD1 matches 7 bases. Germline CDR1 is MNHNY and CDR2 is SVGAGI (reference sequence). This CDR3 comprises 15 residues. V was pared by 5 bases and J by 1 base, with 2 bases of the junction left unmatched. CDR3 loop: CASSNRGSGANVLTF. The CDR3 region has the DNA TGTGCCAGCAGTAACAGGGGTTCTGGGGCCAACGTCCTGACTTTC.

In DNA form, the CDR3 reads TGTGCCAGCAGCCCACCCGGGAGGATTGGGGAGAACACTGAAGCTTTCTTT. This translates into CASSPPGRIGENTEAFF. V and J are TRBV9 and TRBJ1-1, with D unclear. Germline V gene sequence: CDR1 SGDLS, CDR2 YYNGEE. The CDR3 consists of 17 residues. Trimming removed 4 bases at V and 1 base at J, with 20 bases between.

This clone was counted only a few times. This chain links TRBV10-1 with TRBJ1-1; 12 nucleotides align to TRBD1. Germline CDR1 and CDR2: WNHNN and SYGVQD (reference sequence). Trimming cost V 5 bases and J 1 base; bases outside gene matches: 5. The length of the CDR3 is 16 residues. The CDR3 DNA follows: TGCGCCAGCAGTCGAGGGACAGGGGGCCCGAACACTGAAGCTTTCTTT. Translated: CASSRGTGGPNTEAFF.

The chain employs TRBV6-6 and TRBJ1-5; 10 nucleotides align to TRBD1. This CDR3 region has 14 residues. Germline-derived CDR1 and CDR2 are MNHNY and SVGAGI (reference sequence). J lost 15 bases, V lost 6 bases, and 14 bases had no gene match. This CDR3 reads CASSSGTGVVFWHF. DNA of the CDR3: TGTGCCAGCAGCTCCGGGACAGGGGTTGTCTTTTGGCATTTT.

This clone was recorded many times. The chain uses TRBV7-8 and TRBJ1-4, with TRBD1 matching over 7 bases. The CDR3 loop spans 14 amino acids. The V and J ends lost 5 bases and 4 bases, in that order; junction bases with no gene match: 4. CDR1 is SGHVS and CDR2 is FQNEAQ in the germline V gene. DNA of the CDR3: TGTGCCAGCAGCGCGACAGGGATTAATGAAAAACTGTTTTTT. The encoded protein is CASSATGINEKLFF.

This clone came up once. This chain uses TRBV5-4 with TRBJ1-4; D call uncertain. The CDR3 contains 15 residues. CDR1 is SGHNT, CDR2 YYREEE, per germline (reference sequence). The germline V and J ends were trimmed by 3 bases and 0 bases, with 9 bases remaining between them. The CDR3 reads CASSSTAATNEKLFF. In nucleotides, the CDR3 is TGTGCCAGCAGCTCCACAGCCGCAACTAATGAAAAACTGTTTTTT. The full variable domain, in which reference TRBV5-4 and TRBJ1-4 provide the parts outside the CDR3, is ETGVTQSPTHLIKTRGQQVTLRCSSQSGHNTVSWYQQALGQGPQFIFQYYREEENGRGNFPPRFSGLQFPNYSSELNVNALELDDSALYLCASSSTAATNEKLFFGSGTQLSVL.

The V gene is TRBV3-1 (or the pseudogene TRBV3-2), the J gene TRBJ1-2; D perhaps matches TRBD1 (6 bases). In germline, CDR1 is LGHDT, CDR2 YNNKEL (reference sequence). Deletions cut 4 bases from V and 3 bases from J, with 9 bases between. The CDR3 runs to 13 residues. The DNA of the CDR3 is TGTGCCAGCAGCCGCGGACAGTACTATGGCTACACCTTC. Translated, it gives CASSRGQYYGYTF.

This chain joins TRBV10-2 and TRBJ1-6, with no clear D. This CDR3 region has 13 residues. Germline CDR1 reads WSHSY; CDR2 reads SAAADI. V was pared by 0 bases and J by 9 bases, with 6 bases between. The CDR3 DNA reads TGCGCCAGCAGTGAGTCGGGAGGTTCACCCCTCCACTTT. It specifies CASSESGGSPLHF.

The chain uses TRBV7-2 and TRBJ2-7, with 7 bases identical to TRBD2. CDR1 and CDR2 from the germline V gene are SGHTA and FQGNSA. This CDR3 spans 15 amino acids. Losses at the gene ends were 5 bases for V and 1 base for J; bases not matched to a gene: 8. CDR3: CASSHGAGVSYEQYF. The DNA for the CDR3 is TGTGCCAGCAGCCACGGGGCGGGAGTGTCCTACGAGCAGTACTTC.

This chain uses TRBV11-1 with TRBJ1-6; 7 positions match TRBD1. With 3 bases clipped from V and 16 bases from J, the junction kept 9 bases outside the gene matches. Germline loops: CDR1 SGHAT, CDR2 FQDESV (reference sequence). This CDR3 spans 13 amino acids. Here the CDR3 reads CASSFADRASLHF. CDR3 sequence (DNA): TGTGCCAGCAGCTTTGCCGACAGGGCAAGTCTCCACTTT.